Described below is a single T cell receptor beta chain sequence and its context. Its antigen is still unknown. No much larger clone is present one base from it, and per-base qualities are unavailable. The trial excluded patients who had a history of autoimmune disease or were on systemic immunosuppression. Peripheral blood for TCR sequencing was collected from all dose cohorts at baseline, on cycle 4 day 1, and on cycle 7 day 1. The samples were drawn from a first-in-human, open-label, multicenter phase I dose-escalation trial of ivuxolimab. Adults with locally advanced or metastatic melanoma, renal cell, hepatocellular, or head and neck squamous cell carcinoma were enrolled in the trial. Before TCR sequencing, CD4+ T cells and CD8+ T cells were sorted from peripheral blood as separate populations. The sample originates from a study of OX40 agonist ivuxolimab in advanced cancers. For the wider study: Ivuxolimab, which targeted the costimulatory receptor OX40 (CD134), was an agonistic, fully human IgG2 monoclonal antibody. Intravenous ivuxolimab was administered to patients every 2 weeks at six dose levels: 0.01, 0.1, 0.3, 1.5, 3 and 10 mg/kg. Among the roughly 52 dose-escalation patients, about 19 had hepatocellular carcinoma, about 15 melanoma, 9 renal cell carcinoma and 9 head and neck cancer. A male proportion of roughly 85% and a mean age of approximately 61 years, ranging from about 23 to 90, were recorded for the dose-escalation cohort. Patients were allowed to have had prior anti-PD-1, anti-PD-L1 or anti-CTLA-4 therapy, and roughly 40% of the dose-escalation patients had previously received checkpoint inhibitors. Partial responses were achieved by three dose-escalation patients, of whom one had hepatocellular carcinoma and two had cutaneous melanoma. Peripheral TCRbeta sequencing was intended to test whether TCR sequence diversity was altered and clonal T-cell expansion was caused by ivuxolimab. The paper reports the monotherapy dose-escalation portion (N of about 47 patients) of the phase I ivuxolimab trial. The paper as a whole reports these results and caveats: Clonal expansion of both CD4+ and CD8+ blood T cells was observed from baseline to week 6 at doses 0.1 to 3.0 mg/kg. After ivuxolimab, expanded clones were on average more numerous among CD8+ T cells than among CD4+ T cells. In the 0.1-3.0 mg/kg groups, partial responders had among the lowest normalized peripheral clonal expansion, particularly in CD8+ T cells. The antigen specificity of the clonally expanded peripheral T cells was not determined. Low levels of normalized T-cell clonal expansion were also seen in some patients who did not respond.

V and J lose 3 bases and 5 bases, and a span of 8 bases separates them. The CDR3 contains 13 residues, cysteine and phenylalanine counted. Only CDR3 DNA remains: 39 bases, in frame from the first base. For CDR1 and CDR2, the germline V gene lists SGHTA and FQGNSA. For sequencing of the TCRbeta CDR3 region, genomic DNA was extracted from the sorted cells. TCRbeta CDR3 regions were sequenced using the immunoSEQ Assay. Entries here come from immuneACCESS through TCRdb and include only in-frame sequences with V and J called. Some clones fail to appear in such tables; in the studies checked, an unresolved V gene covers under half of the shortfall, and the cause of the remainder is unknown. This sample lists tens of thousands of clones; 87% were detected once. Over 2.5% of the sample goes to the ten largest clones.

The specimen comprised CD4+ or CD8+ T cells sorted from blood, sampled in a trial of the OX40 agonist ivuxolimab. Recombination linked TRBV7-2 to TRBJ2-1, with no confidently assigned D gene. This clonotype was sampled from an adult with an advanced solid tumor such as melanoma, head and neck, liver or kidney cancer. For the CDR3, the sequence is CASSFKGDNEQFF. The sequenced DNA: TGTGCCAGCAGCTTCAAAGGTGACAATGAGCAGTTCTTC. The full variable domain, with segments outside the CDR3 supplied by the reference TRBV7-2 and TRBJ2-1 proteins, appears as GAGVSQSPSNKVTEKGKDVELRCDPISGHTALYWYRQSLGQGLEFLIYFQGNSAPDKSGLPSDRFSAERTGGSVSTLTIQRTQQEDSAVYLCASSFKGDNEQFFGPGTRLTVL.